The T cell receptor (beta chain) described here comes from a study of OX40 agonist ivuxolimab in advanced cancers. Study details: Earlier treatment with anti-PD-1, anti-PD-L1 or anti-CTLA-4 was permitted, and over 35% had received some. Partial responses were observed in three patients, of whom one had hepatocellular carcinoma and two had cutaneous melanoma.

TCRdb keeps only in-frame clones here, not all; method: immunoSEQ multiplex PCR. Of tens of thousands of clones in the sample, approximately 86% were seen once. CDR1 SGHKS and CDR2 YYEKEE come from the germline V gene (reference sequence). The CDR3 contains 14 residues. Trimming removed 3 bases from V and 6 bases from J; junction bases left unmatched: 6. Sampling times: baseline, cycle 4 day 1, cycle 7 day 1. The chain recombines TRBV5-5 with TRBJ2-1; TRBD1 matches at 7 bases. Here the sequenced sample was CD4+ or CD8+ T cells sorted from blood, taken in a trial of the OX40 agonist ivuxolimab. The TCR sequence derives from an adult with an advanced solid tumor such as melanoma, head and neck, liver or kidney cancer. DNA of the CDR3: TGTGCCAGCAGCTCGGGACAGATATTCAATGAGCAGTTCTTC. Its translation is CASSSGQIFNEQFF.